This entry concerns a single T cell receptor (beta chain). The data were obtained in a study of T cells expressing NK-cell markers. TCRdb reworked the 5' RACE reads into one entry per CDR3 protein, no DNA. Across 250,000 or so distinct CDR3 sequences, the top ten clones capture about 4.2% of the sample. Germline CDR1 and CDR2: MNHNS and SASEGT. This CDR3 has 12 residues. Sequencing used blood T cells: a sorted CD56 or NKG2C T cell subset, CD4+ or CD8+ T cells, or bulk PBMC T cells (not recorded which). This TCR came from a woman aged 18 to 75 in good health. This sequence joins TRBV6-1 and TRBJ1-1. The CDR3 sequence is CASSESRLAAFF.